These 26 T cell receptor beta chains share one sample of origin, sequenced in a study of cytomegalovirus exposure and HLA in healthy donors. PCR amplification relied on 60 Vbeta primers (plus 13 Jbeta primers). Assay used: immunoSEQ multiplex PCR; TCRdb lists only in-frame clones, some missing. The repertoire has roughly 86,000 clones, 50% to 75% of them found once; the top ten carry 3.5% to 4.5%. The sample was PBMCs. Source of these receptors: a man between 25 and 39 years old in good health and CMV-seronegative.

The chain has TRBV27 and TRBJ2-1; the match to TRBD2 covers 7 bases. The CDR3 consists of 16 residues. Unmatched junction bases numbered 14, after V lost 5 bases and J lost 7 bases. CDR1 and CDR2 (germline): MNHEY, SMNVEV (reference sequence). CDR3 residues: CASSPGLAAAGNEQFF. In DNA, the CDR3 is TGTGCCAGCAGTCCCGGGCTAGCGGCCGCCGGAAATGAGCAGTTCTTC.

The V and J genes are TRBV29-1 and TRBJ2-2; 7 bases line up with TRBD1. J lost 3 bases, V lost 8 bases, and 12 bases had no gene match. The CDR3 loop spans 15 amino acids. The V gene's germline CDR1 is SQVTM and CDR2 ANQGSEA. This CDR3 is CSTVDTGDYTGELFF. The CDR3 bases are TGCAGCACGGTTGACACAGGGGATTACACCGGGGAGCTGTTTTTT.

The rearrangement uses TRBV7-9 and TRBJ1-5; 9 nucleotides agree with TRBD1. V shed 5 bases, J shed 4 bases, and the junction held 6 bases outside the gene matches. CDR3 length: 15 residues. Germline V gives CDR1 SEHNR, CDR2 FQNEAQ (reference sequence). As DNA, the CDR3 is TGTGCCAGCAGCAGGGGGACAGGGCAAAATCAGCCCCAGCATTTT. Translation: CASSRGTGQNQPQHF.

The chain is built from TRBV10-3 and TRBJ2-5; 13 bases are a match to TRBD2. The germline V gene has CDR1 ENHRY and CDR2 SYGVKD. V lost 6 bases and J lost 1; bases outside the gene matches: 5. There are 16 residues in the CDR3. The CDR3 DNA sequence: TGTGCCATCAGAGCCGGACTAGCGGGGGCCCAAGAGACCCAGTACTTC. Protein: CAIRAGLAGAQETQYF.

The rearrangement joins TRBV9 to TRBJ1-3; D is uncertain. The V gene's germline CDR1 is SGDLS and CDR2 YYNGEE. V lost 2 bases, J lost 2 bases, and 11 bases lay in between. The CDR3 contains 15 residues. The CDR3 protein is CASSVGVNAGNTIYF. CDR3 sequence (DNA): TGTGCCAGCAGCGTCGGGGTTAACGCTGGAAACACCATATATTTT.

CDR3 in DNA: TGCGCCAGCAGCTTGACTGGACTAGCGAACACCGGGGAGCTGTTTTTT. It is translated as CASSLTGLANTGELFF. The genes are TRBV5-1 and TRBJ2-2, with 7 bases lining up with TRBD2. The germline gives CDR1 SGHRS, CDR2 YFSETQ. CDR3 length equals 16 residues. V lost 1 base to trimming and J lost 0 bases; unmatched junction nucleotides: 3.

The gene calls are TRBV7-2 and TRBJ1-4; 11 positions match TRBD1. Germline V gene lookup returns CDR1 SGHTA and CDR2 FQGNSA. The junction had 3 bases not matched to a gene; V was cut back by 5 bases and J by 7 bases. The CDR3 runs 14 residues. CDR3 nucleotides: TGTGCCAGCAGCGCGGGGACAGGGGGTGAAAAACTGTTTTTT. Protein sequence: CASSAGTGGEKLFF.

This clone showed up just once. The genes are TRBV29-1 and TRBJ1-2; weak D call: TRBD1 (5 bases). V dropped 3 bases and J dropped 1 base, with 9 bases sitting between them. The V gene's germline CDR1 is SQVTM and CDR2 ANQGSEA. The CDR3 is 13 residues long. The CDR3 loop is CSVEKTVNYGYTF. Written as DNA, the CDR3 is TGCAGCGTTGAGAAGACAGTTAACTATGGCTACACCTTC.

The J gene is TRBJ2-2, the V gene TRBV19; D perhaps matches TRBD2 (5 bases). Trimming stripped 7 bases from V and 0 bases from J, with 9 bases between. The CDR3 is made up of 14 amino acids. CDR1 and CDR2 from the germline V gene are LNHDA and SQIVND (reference sequence). The CDR3 DNA reads TGTGCCAGTAATGCGCGGGCGAACACCGGGGAGCTGTTTTTT. It yields the protein CASNARANTGELFF.

This sequence joins TRBV19 and TRBJ2-7; 8 bases are shared with TRBD2. CDR3 length: 15 residues. Looked up from germline, CDR1 is LNHDA and CDR2 is SQIVND (reference sequence). V trimming: 3 bases; J trimming: 3 bases; junction bases outside the gene matches: 7. As DNA, the CDR3 is TGTGCCAGTAGTATTCCCGGACTAGCCCTCTACGAGCAGTACTTC. Amino acid sequence: CASSIPGLALYEQYF.

The V gene is TRBV7-3, the J gene TRBJ2-3; maybe TRBD2 (6 bases). The length of the CDR3 is 15 residues. Per germline, CDR1 SGHTA and CDR2 FQGTGA. The germline V and J ends were trimmed by 3 bases and 3 bases, with 13 bases remaining between them. This chain's CDR3 is CASSFSGSMTDTQYF. The CDR3 DNA reads TGTGCCAGCAGCTTTTCCGGGAGTATGACAGATACGCAGTATTTT.

The rearrangement uses TRBV27 and TRBJ2-7; TRBD1 aligns across 9 bases. The germline V gene has CDR1 MNHEY and CDR2 SMNVEV (reference sequence). This CDR3 comprises 14 residues. V lost 8 bases and J lost 3; bases outside the gene matches: 8. The DNA of the CDR3 is TGTGCCAGCGGTTGGACAGGGGCAGGCTACGAGCAGTACTTC. Encoded protein: CASGWTGAGYEQYF.

The CDR3 DNA reads TGTGCCATAACTCGGGGATCTAGCGGGAAAGCTAAGTACTTC. The encoded protein is CAITRGSSGKAKYF. The chain employs TRBV27 and TRBJ2-7, with 9 nucleotides matching TRBD2. The CDR3 length is 14 residues. Germline-derived CDR1 and CDR2 are MNHEY and SMNVEV (reference sequence). With 10 bases clipped from V and 11 bases from J, the junction kept 18 bases outside the gene matches.

This clone showed up just a few times. The chain has TRBV5-1 and TRBJ2-1; maybe TRBD2 (6 bases). Trimming removed 0 bases from V and 4 bases from J, with 11 bases in between. The length of the CDR3 is 15 residues. Looked up from germline, CDR1 is SGHRS and CDR2 is YFSETQ. The CDR3 protein is CASSLAGGAYNEQFF. In nucleotides, the CDR3 is TGCGCCAGCAGCTTGGCGGGCGGGGCGTACAATGAGCAGTTCTTC.

The rearrangement uses TRBV28 and TRBJ2-7; D perhaps matches TRBD2 (7 bases). V lost 7 bases and J lost 3, with 22 bases in between. CDR3 length: 16 residues. CDR1 MDHEN and CDR2 SYDVKM come from the germline V gene. The CDR3 DNA reads as TGTGCCAGCATCATGGGGGGGGCGCCTCACTACTACGAGCAGTACTTC. Translated, it gives CASIMGGAPHYYEQYF.

This clone was counted a single time. The chain links TRBV9 to TRBJ2-1, with 8 bases aligning to TRBD2. After removal of 0 bases from V and 8 bases from J, the junction contained 19 bases not matched to a gene. Germline CDR1 is SGDLS and CDR2 is YYNGEE. CDR3 length: 19 amino acids. The CDR3 sequence is CASSVEIGGPRIGRDEQFF. CDR3 nucleotide sequence: TGTGCCAGCAGCGTAGAGATCGGGGGGCCCCGAATCGGGAGGGATGAGCAGTTCTTC.

This chain links TRBV28 with TRBJ2-5, with 7 bases lining up with TRBD2. Germline CDR1 is MDHEN and CDR2 is SYDVKM. This CDR3 spans 13 amino acids. Unmatched junction bases numbered 2, after V lost 6 bases and J lost 1 base. CDR3 loop: CASRGTTQETQYF. In nucleotides, the CDR3 is TGTGCCAGCAGGGGGACTACCCAAGAGACCCAGTACTTC.

This clone was observed a few times. This chain links TRBV5-5 with TRBJ2-2; no clear D gene. CDR3 length: 14 amino acids. Germline CDR1 is SGHKS and CDR2 is YYEKEE (reference sequence). V was shortened by 0 bases and J by 1 base, with 4 bases between the two germline ends. CDR3 in DNA: TGTGCCAGCAGCTTGGACAGGAACACCGGGGAGCTGTTTTTT. It encodes CASSLDRNTGELFF.

The chain links TRBV9 to TRBJ2-1; tentatively, D is TRBD2 (6 bases). The CDR3 is 15 residues long. With 0 bases removed from V and 4 bases from J, the gap between germline ends came to 11 bases. CDR1 SGDLS and CDR2 YYNGEE come from the germline V gene. The CDR3 protein is CASSVALGLYNEQFF. The CDR3, as DNA: TGTGCCAGCAGCGTAGCCCTGGGACTGTACAATGAGCAGTTCTTC.

The V gene is TRBV15, the J gene TRBJ2-2; D is possibly TRBD2 (7 bases). V dropped 0 bases and J dropped 6 bases, with 14 bases sitting between them. Germline-derived CDR1 and CDR2 are LNHNV and YYDKDF (reference sequence). This CDR3 region has 16 residues. The CDR3 DNA follows: TGTGCCACCAGCAGAGATAGGGGGGGCCATGCCGGGGAGCTGTTTTTT. Its translation: CATSRDRGGHAGELFF.

This chain connects TRBV28 to TRBJ1-4, with 10 bases fitting TRBD1. This CDR3 contains 16 residues. Looked up from germline, CDR1 is MDHEN and CDR2 is SYDVKM. With V trimmed by 6 bases and J by 0 bases, 4 bases remained unmatched. The DNA of the CDR3 is TGTGCCAGCAGACGACAGGGGGCAACAACTAATGAAAAACTGTTTTTT. Translation: CASRRQGATTNEKLFF.

V usage is TRBV7-2 and J usage is TRBJ1-1, with a possible D match to TRBD1 (5 bases). CDR1 is SGHTA and CDR2 is FQGNSA in the germline V gene. V lost 2 bases to trimming and J lost 8 bases, with 12 bases between them. The CDR3 has 13 residues. Here the CDR3 reads CASSLQTALEAFF. The CDR3 DNA reads TGTGCCAGCAGCTTACAGACAGCCCTCGAAGCTTTCTTT.

In its sample, this clone was seen a few times. The chain recombines TRBV5-4 with TRBJ2-7, with 10 bases identical to TRBD1. This CDR3 has 14 amino acids. Germline V gene data show CDR1 as SGHNT and CDR2 as YYREEE (reference sequence). V was clipped by 4 bases and J by 2 bases; unmatched bases: 3. This CDR3 reads CASSHGTGAYEQYF. In nucleotides, the CDR3 is TGTGCCAGCAGCCACGGGACAGGGGCCTACGAGCAGTACTTC.

V gene TRBV7-8 combines with J gene TRBJ2-1; D is perhaps TRBD1 (5 bases). In germline, CDR1 is SGHVS, CDR2 FQNEAQ. The CDR3 runs to 10 residues. V was clipped by 1 base and J by 15 bases, with 7 bases between them. The CDR3 nucleotides are TGTGCCAGCAGCTTAGAGGGGCTGTTCTTC. This gives the protein CASSLEGLFF. Using reference TRBV7-8 and TRBJ2-1 for the parts outside the CDR3, the full variable domain is GAGVSQSPRYKVAKRGQDVALRCDPISGHVSLFWYQQALGQGPEFLTYFQNEAQLDKSGLPSDRFFAERPEGSVSTLKIQRTQQEDSAVYLCASSLEGLFFGPGTRLTVL.

The CDR3 DNA reads TGTGCCAGTAGTATCGACAGGGGTCATGAAAAACTGTTTTTT. Translating gives CASSIDRGHEKLFF. The chain employs TRBV19 and TRBJ1-4; 8 bases line up with TRBD1. V lost 3 bases, J lost 6 bases, and 3 bases stayed unmatched. CDR1 and CDR2 (germline): LNHDA, SQIVND (reference sequence). The CDR3 is made up of 14 amino acids.

CDR3 coding DNA: TGTGCTAGTGGTACCAACCCGGGACTAGCGGGAGTTGATGAGACCCAGTACTTC. It translates to CASGTNPGLAGVDETQYF. J is TRBJ2-5 and V is TRBV12-5, with 14 bases fitting TRBD2. CDR1 is LGHNT and CDR2 is FRNRAP in the germline V gene. There are 18 residues in the CDR3. V gave up 5 bases and J gave up 5 bases; unmatched junction bases: 13.